The clone carrying this T cell receptor beta chain was seen repeatedly, ten times or more. The sample comes from a study of early T cells in non-severe SARS-CoV-2 infection. Across the study: Bulk RNA isolated from unsorted whole blood underwent sequencing; chains were not paired.

The CDR3 has 17 amino acids. CDR1 and CDR2 from the germline V gene are LNHDA and SQIVND (reference sequence). V lost 5 bases to trimming and J lost 8 bases, with 25 bases between them. Via MiXCR, TCRdb re-called the 5' RACE reads, giving one row per CDR3 protein. The table lists tens of thousands of distinct CDR3 sequences, 15% to 19% of them singletons, with around 12% in the top ten. Sequencing was carried out using whole blood. The receptor was isolated from an adult who was a healthcare worker with PCR-confirmed SARS-CoV-2 infection or an uninfected control (not recorded which). The chain links TRBV19 to TRBJ2-1, with a possible D match to TRBD2 (5 bases). The CDR3 sequence is CASSSLPPGIRADEQFF. The CDR3, as DNA: TGTGCCAGTAGTTCTCTCCCCCCCGGGATTCGAGCAGATGAGCAGTTCTTC.